These 24 T cell receptor beta chains were sequenced from one sample in a study of technical replicates of blood from several donors. The table came from immunoSEQ multiplex PCR; TCRdb's copy has only in-frame clones and leaves some out. The table records about 83,000 clones, about 96% of them present only once. The sequenced sample consisted of T cells isolated from PBMCs. Receptors were obtained from a human donor in good health.

V and J are TRBV6-6 and TRBJ2-3; 9 nucleotides line up with TRBD2. CDR1 and CDR2 from the germline V gene are MNHNY and SVGAGI (reference sequence). The CDR3 consists of 15 residues. V was pared by 3 bases and J by 1 base, with 2 bases of the junction left unmatched. CDR3 DNA sequence: TGTGCCAGCAGTTATACTAGCGGGCGCACAGATACGCAGTATTTT. As protein: CASSYTSGRTDTQYF.

V usage is TRBV5-6 and J usage is TRBJ2-7, with 9 bases that match TRBD2. V lost 3 bases and J lost 3; bases outside the gene matches: 7. The CDR3 sequence is 15 residues long. Germline V gives CDR1 SGHDT, CDR2 YYEEEE. The DNA of the CDR3 is TGTGCCAGCAGCTCAACCACTAGCGGGTACTACGAGCAGTACTTC. Protein product: CASSSTTSGYYEQYF. Looking up the rest from reference TRBV5-6 and TRBJ2-7 gives the full variable domain: DAGVTQSPTHLIKTRGQQVTLRCSPKSGHDTVSWYQQALGQGPQFIFQYYEEEERQRGNFPDRFSGHQFPNYSSELNVNALLLGDSALYLCASSSTTSGYYEQYFGPGTRLTVT.

The gene calls are TRBV28 and TRBJ2-2; 9 nucleotides align to TRBD2. Germline assignment: CDR1 MDHEN and CDR2 SYDVKM. This CDR3 region has 15 residues. V gave up 2 bases and J gave up 7 bases; unmatched junction bases: 5. As DNA, the CDR3 is TGTGCCAGCAGTTTACCCGGGACTAGCTTCGGGGAGCTGTTTTTT. Its translation: CASSLPGTSFGELFF.

The genes are TRBV27 and TRBJ1-4, with D perhaps matching TRBD1 (5 bases). The CDR3 sequence is 17 residues long. Between the trimmed V and J ends, which lost 5 bases and 14 bases, there was a span of 30 bases. CDR1 and CDR2 (germline): MNHEY, SMNVEV (reference sequence). The CDR3 spells CASSPRIGGSNNEWLFF. CDR3 DNA sequence: TGTGCCAGCAGTCCCAGGATCGGGGGGAGTAATAATGAATGGCTGTTTTTT.

The V gene is TRBV19, the J gene TRBJ2-2, with TRBD2 matching 8 bases. Looked up from germline, CDR1 is LNHDA and CDR2 is SQIVND (reference sequence). The trim removed 5 bases at V and 7 bases at J, leaving 9 bases unmatched. This CDR3 is 15 amino acids long. CDR3 in DNA: TGTGCCAGTAGTGCTGGAGCGGGAGTTGGCGGGGAGCTGTTTTTT. This gives the protein CASSAGAGVGGELFF.

In its sample, this clone was seen once. The rearrangement joins TRBV7-8 to TRBJ1-1, with unresolved D. Germline-derived CDR1 and CDR2 are SGHVS and FQNEAQ. This CDR3 comprises 14 residues. V lost 3 bases, J lost 4 bases, and 12 bases lay in between. This CDR3 is CASSFQGSGTEAFF. Here the CDR3 DNA reads TGTGCCAGCAGCTTTCAAGGGAGCGGCACTGAAGCTTTCTTT.

The V call is TRBV4-1, the J call TRBJ2-2, with a weak D call TRBD2 (6 bases). Germline V lookup: CDR1 MGHRA, CDR2 YSYEKL. V lost 7 bases and J lost 5, with 14 bases in between. The CDR3 is 14 residues long. CDR3 region: CASTRLVNTGELFF. CDR3 DNA sequence: TGCGCCAGCACCCGACTAGTAAATACCGGGGAGCTGTTTTTT.

About this clone: At one end the junction does not follow the germline gene, possibly because of a read error. CDR3: CASSPGTSTYNEQFF. CDR3 DNA: TGTGCTAGCAGCCCAGGGACTAGCACCTACAATGAGCAGTTCTTC. This rearrangement joins TRBV7-7 to TRBJ2-1, with 9 bases identical to TRBD2. This CDR3 is built from 15 residues. The germline V gene has CDR1 SSHAT and CDR2 FNYEAQ (reference sequence).

The chain couples TRBV2 to TRBJ2-5; 10 nucleotides agree with TRBD2. V shed 5 bases, J shed 5 bases, and the junction held 11 bases outside the gene matches. The germline V gene encodes CDR1 SNHLY and CDR2 FYNNEI. The CDR3 is 16 amino acids. CDR3 coding DNA: TGTGCCAGCAGTCTACTTTTATCTAGCGGGAGCGAGACCCAGTACTTC. Translation gives CASSLLLSSGSETQYF. The variable domain in full, with the rest retrieved from reference TRBV2 and TRBJ2-5, is EPEVTQTPSHQVTQMGQEVILRCVPISNHLYFYWYRQILGQKVEFLVSFYNNEISEKSEIFDDQFSVERPDGSNFTLKIRSTKLEDSAMYFCASSLLLSSGSETQYFGPGTRLLVL.

This clone was recorded only once. This rearrangement joins TRBV7-9 to TRBJ1-2, with D possibly matching TRBD1 (5 bases). Trimming shortened V by 9 bases and J by 14 bases, and 13 bases separated the two germline ends. CDR1 is SEHNR, CDR2 FQNEAQ, per germline (reference sequence). The CDR3 sequence is 9 residues long. In DNA form, the CDR3 reads TGTGCCAGTGGCAGGGTGTCTACCTTC. Its protein is CASGRVSTF.

The V and J genes are TRBV27 and TRBJ2-7, with TRBD2 matching 7 bases. Per the germline V gene, CDR1 is MNHEY and CDR2 is SMNVEV (reference sequence). The CDR3 runs to 14 residues. V trimming: 6 bases; J trimming: 2 bases; junction bases outside the gene matches: 7. CDR3 amino acids: CASSPTLAAYEQYF. The CDR3, as DNA: TGTGCCAGCAGCCCAACTCTAGCGGCCTACGAGCAGTACTTC.

The J gene is TRBJ2-7, the V gene TRBV7-8; 15 bases line up with TRBD2. The germline CDR1 and CDR2 sequences are SGHVS and FQNEAQ. J was trimmed by 4 bases and V by 5 bases; bases with no gene match: 3. The CDR3 is 15 residues long. Here the CDR3 DNA reads TGTGCCAGCAGCACCGGACTAGCGGGAGGGTACGAGCAGTACTTC. Encoded protein: CASSTGLAGGYEQYF.

The chain recombines TRBV4-2 with TRBJ1-1; 7 bases are a match to TRBD1. Losses at the gene ends were 4 bases for V and 0 bases for J; bases not matched to a gene: 5. This CDR3 comprises 15 residues. Germline CDR1 and CDR2: LGHNA and YNFKEQ. The chain's CDR3 is CASSRSGTVNTEAFF. The CDR3 nucleotides are TGTGCCAGCAGCCGCTCCGGGACAGTGAACACTGAAGCTTTCTTT.

The rearrangement uses TRBV9 and TRBJ2-3, with D perhaps matching TRBD2 (5 bases). The CDR3 contains 15 residues. Germline CDR1 is SGDLS and CDR2 is YYNGEE. Trimming shortened V by 0 bases and J by 0 bases, and 8 bases separated the two germline ends. CDR3 DNA: TGTGCCAGCAGCGTAGGGGCGGGTAGCACAGATACGCAGTATTTT. Translated, it gives CASSVGAGSTDTQYF.

The V and J genes are TRBV12-5 and TRBJ1-2; no clear D. Looked up from germline, CDR1 is LGHNT and CDR2 is FRNRAP. The CDR3 spans 16 residues. Trimming stripped 0 bases from V and 3 bases from J, with 14 bases between. The CDR3 nucleotides read TGTGCTAGTGGTTTGGTACAAGGGTGGACTGACTATGGCTACACCTTC. As protein: CASGLVQGWTDYGYTF.

The chain recombines TRBV25-1 with TRBJ1-4; possibly TRBD1 for D (5 bases). The germline V gene encodes CDR1 MGHDK and CDR2 SYGVNS. The CDR3 runs 15 residues. The germline V and J ends were trimmed by 7 bases and 5 bases, with 17 bases remaining between them. Here the CDR3 DNA reads TGTGCCAGCAAGGGGTTCGGCGGGAGCAATGAAAAACTGTTTTTT. It translates to CASKGFGGSNEKLFF.

This rearrangement joins TRBV7-6 to TRBJ2-1, with 9 bases that match TRBD2. Looked up from germline, CDR1 is SGHVS and CDR2 is FNYEAQ. The CDR3 is made up of 15 amino acids. V lost 1 base and J lost 9; bases outside the gene matches: 7. The CDR3 protein is CASSLGSGSGGEQFF. The CDR3 coding sequence is TGTGCCAGCAGCTTAGGTAGCGGGAGCGGGGGTGAGCAGTTCTTC. Complete variable domain (other parts from reference TRBV7-6 and TRBJ2-1): GAGVSQSPRYKVTKRGQDVALRCDPISGHVSLYWYRQALGQGPEFLTYFNYEAQQDKSGLPNDRFSAERPEGSISTLTIQRTEQRDSAMYRCASSLGSGSGGEQFFGPGTRLTVL.

The chain couples TRBV5-4 to TRBJ2-5, with 7 bases identical to TRBD1. The CDR3 is 13 amino acids. Germline CDR1 reads SGHNT; CDR2 reads YYREEE (reference sequence). V lost 3 bases to trimming and J lost 3 bases; unmatched junction nucleotides: 2. The CDR3 DNA reads TGTGCCAGCAGCTGGGGACAGAAAGAGACCCAGTACTTC. Its translation: CASSWGQKETQYF.

The V call is TRBV16, the J call TRBJ2-1; D is perhaps TRBD2 (6 bases). Germline CDR1 is KGHSY and CDR2 is FQNENV. With 4 bases removed from V and 7 bases from J, the gap between germline ends came to 11 bases. CDR3 length: 13 amino acids. The CDR3 sequence is CASSPYGGNEQFF. The CDR3 region has the DNA TGTGCCAGCAGCCCGTATGGGGGGAATGAGCAGTTCTTC.

This sequence joins TRBV9 and TRBJ1-1; 7 bases line up with TRBD1. The CDR3 contains 15 residues. J gave up 3 bases and V 0 bases, and 5 bases lay outside the gene matches. CDR1 and CDR2 from the germline V gene are SGDLS and YYNGEE. CDR3 sequence: CASSVGPGGHTEAFF. The CDR3 coding sequence is TGTGCCAGCAGCGTAGGCCCAGGGGGTCACACTGAAGCTTTCTTT. The full variable domain, in which reference TRBV9 and TRBJ1-1 provide the parts outside the CDR3, is DSGVTQTPKHLITATGQRVTLRCSPRSGDLSVYWYQQSLDQGLQFLIQYYNGEERAKGNILERFSAQQFPDLHSELNLSSLELGDSALYFCASSVGPGGHTEAFFGQGTRLTVV.

This clone is a singleton in its sample. The chain uses TRBV10-1 and TRBJ2-1; D possibly corresponds to TRBD2 (6 bases). V lost 3 bases and J lost 5, with 14 bases in between. Germline V gene sequence: CDR1 WNHNN, CDR2 SYGVQD (reference sequence). This CDR3 comprises 15 residues. As DNA, the CDR3 is TGCGCCAGCAGTGATGTGGGGGAGGCTAACAATGAGCAGTTCTTC. Its translation: CASSDVGEANNEQFF.

The chain's CDR3 is CASSLGSYEQYF. The CDR3 nucleotides are TGTGCCAGCAGCTTAGGCAGCTACGAGCAGTACTTC. The chain combines TRBV7-9 with TRBJ2-7; D remains unclear. The V end lost 1 base, the J end lost 3 bases, and 4 bases lay between the germline ends. Per germline, CDR1 SEHNR and CDR2 FQNEAQ (reference sequence). CDR3 length: 12 amino acids.

This rearrangement joins TRBV7-8 to TRBJ2-1; 9 positions match TRBD2. V lost 6 bases to trimming and J lost 14 bases; unmatched junction nucleotides: 2. Germline lookup yields CDR1 SGHVS and CDR2 FQNEAQ. The CDR3 is 10 residues long. The CDR3 spells CASSAGGKFF. The CDR3 nucleotides are TGTGCCAGCAGTGCGGGAGGGAAGTTCTTC.

The genes are TRBV2 and TRBJ1-2, with 9 bases aligning to TRBD1. CDR1 SNHLY and CDR2 FYNNEI come from the germline V gene. The V gene end was trimmed by 11 bases and the J gene end by 3 bases; junction bases not matched to a gene: 7. The CDR3 has 13 amino acids. CDR3 amino acids: CAHGDREHYGYTF. As DNA, the CDR3 is TGTGCCCACGGGGACAGGGAGCACTATGGCTACACCTTC.